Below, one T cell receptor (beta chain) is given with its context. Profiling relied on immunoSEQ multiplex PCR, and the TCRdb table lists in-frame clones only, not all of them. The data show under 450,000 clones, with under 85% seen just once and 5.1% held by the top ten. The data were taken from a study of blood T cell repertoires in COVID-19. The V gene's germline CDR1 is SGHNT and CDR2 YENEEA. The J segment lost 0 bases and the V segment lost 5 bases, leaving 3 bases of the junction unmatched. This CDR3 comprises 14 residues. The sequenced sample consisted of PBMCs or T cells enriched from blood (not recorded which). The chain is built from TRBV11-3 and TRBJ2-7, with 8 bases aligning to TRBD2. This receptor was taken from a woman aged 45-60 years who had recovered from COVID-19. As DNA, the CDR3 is TGTGCCAGCAGCCTAAGCGGGAGCTCCTACGAGCAGTACTTC. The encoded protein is CASSLSGSSYEQYF.